These 15 T cell receptor beta chains were all obtained from the same sample, sequenced in a study of T cells expressing NK-cell markers (dated by TCRdb to the early 2020s). To prepare the library, 5' RACE was applied. The sequencing machine was an Illumina HiSeq 2000. TCRdb reanalyzed the reads, keeping one entry per CDR3 protein sequence and omitting DNA. The sample has roughly 180,000 distinct CDR3 sequences on record. The biggest ten clones account for 15% to 20% of the sample. The sample taken for sequencing was blood T cells: a sorted CD56 or NKG2C T cell subset, CD4+ or CD8+ T cells, or bulk PBMC T cells (not recorded which). These receptors all stem from a woman between 18 and 69 years old in good health.

Here the CDR3 reads CASSLSEAGFPADGYTF. This chain links TRBV5-1 with TRBJ1-2. This CDR3 has 17 residues. Germline V gene data show CDR1 as SGHRS and CDR2 as YFSETQ. Variable domain in full (rest from reference TRBV5-1 and TRBJ1-2): KAGVTQTPRYLIKTRGQQVTLSCSPISGHRSVSWYQQTPGQGLQFLFEYFSETQRNKGNFPGRFSGRQFSNSRSEMNVSTLELGDSALYLCASSLSEAGFPADGYTFGSGTRLTVV.

The chain uses TRBV12-3 or TRBV12-4 and TRBJ1-5; no DNA is available, so the TRBD1 call from TCRdb remains unchecked. CDR3 length: 13 residues. This chain's CDR3 is CASTPGSNQPQHF.

The CDR3 loop reads CSVEVPQGQDYGYTF. J is TRBJ1-2 and V is TRBV29-1; TCRdb lists TRBD1, though no DNA is available to test this call. Germline V gene data show CDR1 as SQVTM and CDR2 as ANQGSEA. The CDR3 length is 15 residues.

This sequence joins TRBV5-1 and TRBJ2-3; the D call of TRBD1 rests on TCRdb alone, since no DNA is present to check it. CDR1 and CDR2 from the germline V gene are SGHRS and YFSETQ. The length of the CDR3 is 15 residues. This chain's CDR3 is CASSLVGTGIDTQYF.

The rearrangement uses TRBV12-3 or TRBV12-4 and TRBJ1-1; TCRdb selects TRBD1, and the lack of DNA leaves this call unchecked. The CDR3 length is 15 residues. The CDR3 sequence: CASSLGGGTNTEAFF.

This chain uses TRBV6-2 or TRBV6-3 with TRBJ1-1; TCRdb picks TRBD1, but there is no DNA to check that call. Germline CDR1 MNHEY, CDR2 SVGEGT. The CDR3 contains 13 residues. CDR3 loop: CASSYRTGTEAFF.

The rearrangement links TRBV2 to TRBJ2-5; no DNA is available, so the TRBD1 call from TCRdb remains unchecked. Per the germline V gene, CDR1 is SNHLY and CDR2 is FYNNEI. This CDR3 has 13 amino acids. CDR3 residues: CASSRDQQETQYF. The whole variable domain, filled in from reference TRBV2 and TRBJ2-5, reads EPEVTQTPSHQVTQMGQEVILRCVPISNHLYFYWYRQILGQKVEFLVSFYNNEISEKSEIFDDQFSVERPDGSNFTLKIRSTKLEDSAMYFCASSRDQQETQYFGPGTRLLVL.

The chain recombines TRBV5-8 with TRBJ2-6. The germline V gene has CDR1 SGHTS and CDR2 YDEGEE. CDR3 length: 15 amino acids. CDR3 protein: CASSWTKAGANVLTF.

This sequence joins TRBV28 and TRBJ2-3; the D call from TCRdb, TRBD1, cannot be confirmed without DNA. The germline gives CDR1 MDHEN, CDR2 SYDVKM. This CDR3 comprises 14 residues. The CDR3 loop reads CASSNGHTTDTQYF.

The V and J genes are TRBV4-1 and TRBJ1-1; TCRdb's D call, TRBD1, is unchecked because there is no DNA. The CDR3 loop spans 15 amino acids. Germline V CDR1 and CDR2: MGHRA, YSYEKL. The CDR3 reads CASSQDPGQGAGAFF.

The chain recombines TRBV4-2 with TRBJ2-7; the D gene TCRdb calls, TRBD2, cannot be checked with no DNA. The CDR3 is made up of 15 amino acids. The germline V gene encodes CDR1 LGHNA and CDR2 YNFKEQ. The CDR3 reads CASSPRTSGNYEQYF.

The chain carries TRBV5-1 and TRBJ2-1. Germline assignment: CDR1 SGHRS and CDR2 YFSETQ. The CDR3 runs to 13 residues. The CDR3 region is CASSLTVYNEQFF.

This chain joins TRBV12-3 or TRBV12-4 and TRBJ1-6; TCRdb selects TRBD1, and the lack of DNA leaves this call unchecked. The CDR3 contains 15 residues. This CDR3 is CASSFGGPVNSPLHF.

V and J are TRBV5-6 and TRBJ2-2; TCRdb calls TRBD1, which cannot be checked without DNA. Germline CDR1 SGHDT, CDR2 YYEEEE. This CDR3 is 18 amino acids long. The CDR3: CASSPRRGTIRNTGELFF.

V gene TRBV5-1 combines with J gene TRBJ1-1; TCRdb indicates TRBD1, and absent DNA this call remains unverified. Looked up from germline, CDR1 is SGHRS and CDR2 is YFSETQ. The CDR3 consists of 16 residues. The CDR3 sequence: CASSTGTELPNTEAFF. Combining the CDR3 with reference TRBV5-1 and TRBJ1-1 gives the whole variable domain KAGVTQTPRYLIKTRGQQVTLSCSPISGHRSVSWYQQTPGQGLQFLFEYFSETQRNKGNFPGRFSGRQFSNSRSEMNVSTLELGDSALYLCASSTGTELPNTEAFFGQGTRLTVV.